This record looks at one T cell receptor beta chain sequence and its context. The entry originates in a study of T-cell memory formation after mild COVID-19. TCRdb re-called the 5' RACE reads with MiXCR, one entry per CDR3 protein. This repertoire shows fewer than 90,000 distinct CDR3 sequences, approximately 15% found once; its top ten account for around 29%. Germline V gives CDR1 SEHNR, CDR2 FQNEAQ (reference sequence). V was cut by 5 bases and J by 2 bases, with 9 bases left in between. The length of the CDR3 is 13 residues. The genes are TRBV7-9 and TRBJ1-1; D is uncertain. The specimen sequenced was PBMCs or a T cell subset sorted from them (not recorded which). The sequence was collected from an adult woman who had mild COVID-19 (a few samples of this study predate the infection). Cell type and time point are not known. The CDR3 sequence is CASSHPLNTEAFF. The CDR3 region has the DNA TGTGCCAGCAGCCACCCACTAAACACTGAAGCTTTCTTT.